This T cell receptor beta chain is from a study of tumor-infiltrating lymphocytes in primary liver carcinoma. Co-extraction of RNA and DNA was performed on roughly 20-34 mg of unsorted bulk tissue. Samples were taken from five separate regions of every tumor. A primer matching the constant region was used to make TCR beta cDNA from 450 to 550 ng of total RNA. It was through three nested multiplex PCR rounds of slightly modified ARM-PCR that TCR beta libraries arose. In the first two PCR rounds, TRBV1-TRBV30 forward primers were paired with a C-beta reverse primer, and each round lasted roughly 10 cycles. TCRdb analysed the multiplex PCR reads with MiXCR anew, one entry per CDR3 protein. This table has approximately 100,000 distinct CDR3 sequences, around 73% appearing once. This CDR3 is built from 13 residues. CDR1 SQVTM and CDR2 ANQGSEA come from the germline V gene. In the case of this clonotype: A read error may be the cause here, since a much bigger clone is one base away.

Specimen: liver tumor tissue from sampling region 2. Indicated subset: tumor region T2, inferior pole. The origin of this receptor is a woman aged 60 to 75 with primary liver carcinoma and hepatitis B virus infection. V is TRBV29-1 and J is TRBJ2-5; D not certain. Written as DNA, the CDR3 is TGCAGCGTTTTCCGGACCGACCAAGAGACCCAGCACTTC. Protein sequence: CSVFRTDQETQHF.